The 16 T cell receptor beta chains listed next were all sequenced from one sample in a study of molecular identifiers for immune sequencing clone quantification. MiXCR was run by TCRdb on the PCR reads, yielding one entry per CDR3 protein. In the table there are about 640,000 distinct CDR3 sequences, less than 20% of which are singletons. Source material: naive CD8+ T cells from blood, with Jurkat cell RNA spiked in. The subset: FACS-sorted CD8+CD4-CCR7+CD45RA+ naive T cells. Receptor source: a human donor in good health. Some libraries in this study had Jurkat cell RNA spiked in.

This clonotype was seen a single time. A much bigger clone sits one base away, suggesting this may be a read error. The chain couples TRBV5-1 to TRBJ2-7; D remains ambiguous. Looked up from germline, CDR1 is SGHRS and CDR2 is YFSETQ. Trimming cost V 0 bases and J 1 base, with 8 bases left between them. This CDR3 has 14 residues. CDR3 residues: CASSLDRRSYEQYF. The CDR3, as DNA: TGCGCCAGCAGCTTGGATCGACGGTCCTACGAGCAGTACTTC.

The chain combines TRBV19 with TRBJ1-5; 7 nucleotides match TRBD1. Germline CDR1 LNHDA, CDR2 SQIVND (reference sequence). The V gene end was trimmed by 3 bases and the J gene end by 3 bases; junction bases not matched to a gene: 11. This CDR3 comprises 17 residues. The CDR3 DNA is TGTGCCAGTAGTATCACGGGACAGCCAAATTTCAATCAGCCCCAGCATTTT. Translating gives CASSITGQPNFNQPQHF.

The chain uses TRBV7-9 and TRBJ2-7; weak D call: TRBD1 (6 bases). Germline loops: CDR1 SEHNR, CDR2 FQNEAQ (reference sequence). CDR3 length equals 14 residues. Trimming removed 1 base from V and 6 bases from J, with 13 bases in between. CDR3 sequence reads: CASSLGRGPCEQYF. The CDR3, as DNA: TGTGCCAGCAGCTTAGGCAGGGGACCGTGCGAGCAGTACTTC.

This clonotype appeared a few times. V is TRBV12-3 or TRBV12-4 and J is TRBJ1-2; TRBD1 is a possible D gene (6 bases). The CDR3 runs to 13 residues. Trimming stripped 3 bases from V and 8 bases from J, with 13 bases between. CDR3 amino acids: CASSFLGAPGYTF. CDR3 coding DNA: TGTGCCAGCAGTTTTCTGGGGGCGCCCGGCTACACCTTC.

In its sample, this clonotype was seen once. This clone may be a read error of a much larger clone one base away. The rearrangement joins TRBV5-1 to TRBJ2-7; a possible D gene is TRBD2 (5 bases). Per germline, CDR1 SGHRS and CDR2 YFSETQ. CDR3 length equals 16 residues. V lost 6 bases and J lost 7, with 26 bases in between. This chain's CDR3 is CASKAETGSSYNEQYF. CDR3 nucleotide sequence: TGCGCCAGCAAGGCAGAGACGGGGAGCTCCTACAATGAGCAGTACTTC.

The V gene is TRBV19, the J gene TRBJ2-2; a weak D match, TRBD1 (5 bases). The germline V and J ends were trimmed by 7 bases and 5 bases, with 14 bases remaining between them. This CDR3 spans 14 amino acids. Germline lookup yields CDR1 LNHDA and CDR2 SQIVND (reference sequence). DNA of the CDR3: TGTGCCAGTATGGTGACAGATTTGACCGGGGAGCTGTTTTTT. It is translated as CASMVTDLTGELFF. The complete variable domain, with remaining parts taken from reference TRBV19 and TRBJ2-2, reads DGGITQSPKYLFRKEGQNVTLSCEQNLNHDAMYWYRQDPGQGLRLIYYSQIVNDFQKGDIAEGYSVSREKKESFPLTVTSAQKNPTAFYLCASMVTDLTGELFFGEGSRLTVL.

This clonotype was found many times. J is TRBJ1-1 and V is TRBV5-8; TRBD1 matches 7 bases. V was clipped by 2 bases and J by 0 bases; unmatched bases: 10. Germline lookup yields CDR1 SGHTS and CDR2 YDEGEE. The length of the CDR3 is 17 residues. In nucleotides, the CDR3 is TGTGCCAGCAGCTTCCCACTCCGACAGGGAATGAACACTGAAGCTTTCTTT. This encodes CASSFPLRQGMNTEAFF.

This chain joins TRBV6-6 and TRBJ2-7; D is possibly TRBD2 (6 bases). This CDR3 region has 15 residues. Between the trimmed V and J ends, which lost 3 bases and 2 bases, there was a span of 14 bases. Per germline, CDR1 MNHNY and CDR2 SVGAGI (reference sequence). CDR3 sequence (DNA): TGTGCCAGCAGTTATTACCCGGGGGAAGCCTACGAGCAGTACTTC. This codes for CASSYYPGEAYEQYF.

This clonotype was detected only a few times. This chain uses TRBV7-9 with TRBJ1-2; the D gene is possibly TRBD1 (5 bases). Trimming took 2 bases from V and 3 from J, leaving 10 bases between them. CDR1 and CDR2 (germline): SEHNR, FQNEAQ (reference sequence). This CDR3 contains 14 residues. CDR3 protein: CASSLKGFDYGYTF. DNA for the CDR3: TGTGCCAGCAGCTTAAAGGGGTTTGACTATGGCTACACCTTC.

This clonotype was seen ten or more times. The chain employs TRBV11-2 and TRBJ1-6; D remains ambiguous. Trimming took off 1 base at V and 14 bases at J, with 9 bases between the two ends. Germline V gene lookup returns CDR1 SGHAT and CDR2 FQNNGV. This CDR3 is built from 12 residues. Here the CDR3 reads CASSLASGSLHF. DNA of the CDR3: TGTGCCAGCAGCTTAGCTTCGGGCTCCCTCCACTTT.

The chain has TRBV5-1 and TRBJ2-7; D is perhaps TRBD2 (6 bases). Germline assignment: CDR1 SGHRS and CDR2 YFSETQ. Trimming took 10 bases from V and 1 from J, leaving 21 bases between them. There are 15 residues in the CDR3. The CDR3: CAGRSGTSPSYEQYF. The CDR3 nucleotides read TGCGCCGGCCGCTCGGGGACTTCTCCATCCTACGAGCAGTACTTC.

Details on this clonotype: A much larger clone lies one base from this, so it may be a read error. V and J are TRBV5-1 and TRBJ2-5; 11 nucleotides agree with TRBD2. This CDR3 is 17 amino acids long. V was pared by 4 bases and J by 1 base, with 9 bases of the junction left unmatched. Germline V gene data show CDR1 as SGHRS and CDR2 as YFSETQ. CDR3 protein: CASSSGTSGVLQETQYF. CDR3 nucleotide sequence: TGCGCCAGCAGCAGTGGGACTAGCGGCGTCCTCCAAGAGACCCAGTACTTC.

A word on this clonotype: The junction does not match germline at one end; this may be a read error. The chain recombines TRBV27 with TRBJ2-7, with 10 bases lining up with TRBD1. This CDR3 spans 16 amino acids. Germline CDR1 reads MNHEY; CDR2 reads SMNVEV (reference sequence). The CDR3: CACRPHEDRGGYEQYF. The DNA of the CDR3 is TGTGCCTGCAGACCCCATGAGGACAGGGGGGGGTACGAGCAGTACTTC.

This clonotype has only a few counts. The V call is TRBV4-2, the J call TRBJ1-1; 9 nucleotides match TRBD1. V lost 1 base to trimming and J lost 3 bases; unmatched junction nucleotides: 3. The CDR3 consists of 15 residues. Germline V gene data show CDR1 as LGHNA and CDR2 as YNFKEQ. The CDR3 DNA reads as TGTGCCAGCAGCCAAGGGACAGGGGCGGACACTGAAGCTTTCTTT. Encoded protein: CASSQGTGADTEAFF.

This clonotype has ten or more counts. The V gene is TRBV6-1, the J gene TRBJ1-2; D is unresolved. Germline assignment: CDR1 MNHNS and CDR2 SASEGT. The CDR3 runs 12 residues. The V end was cut by 6 bases, the J end by 4 bases, with 9 bases between. CDR3 in amino acids: CASRGDFYGYTF. CDR3 coding DNA: TGTGCCAGCAGGGGAGATTTCTATGGCTACACCTTC.

The chain uses TRBV13 and TRBJ2-7; the D gene is possibly TRBD1 (6 bases). Trimming cost V 1 base and J 3 bases, with 16 bases left between them. CDR1 is PRHDT and CDR2 is FYEKMQ in the germline V gene (reference sequence). The CDR3 loop spans 16 amino acids. The CDR3 bases are TGTGCCAGCAGCTTAGCCGGCAGGGGTTCGGGCTACGAGCAGTACTTC. Translation: CASSLAGRGSGYEQYF.